One and the same sample provided the 18 T cell receptor beta chains below, sequenced in a study of OX40 agonist ivuxolimab in advanced cancers. TCRdb keeps only in-frame clones here, not all; method: immunoSEQ multiplex PCR. The repertoire has about 80,000 clones, 80% to 90% of them found once; the top ten carry approximately 5%. The specimen comprised CD4+ or CD8+ T cells sorted from blood, sampled in a trial of the OX40 agonist ivuxolimab. These receptor sequences come from an adult with an advanced solid tumor such as melanoma, head and neck, liver or kidney cancer.

V and J are TRBV6-1 and TRBJ1-2, with 9 bases fitting TRBD1. Trimming cost V 3 bases and J 4 bases; bases outside gene matches: 9. This CDR3 has 16 residues. Germline-derived CDR1 and CDR2 are MNHNS and SASEGT. CDR3 sequence (DNA): TGTGCCAGCAGTGAGACAGGGGGTTTCGGCCTCTATGGCTACACCTTC. Its translation is CASSETGGFGLYGYTF.

This clone was picked up one time. The chain is built from TRBV5-1 and TRBJ1-1; D may be TRBD1 (5 bases). V gave up 5 bases and J gave up 1 base, with 12 bases separating them. CDR3 size: 14 residues. Germline CDR1 and CDR2: SGHRS and YFSETQ. CDR3 nucleotides: TGCGCCAGCAGACACGGAGGGGAGAACACTGAAGCTTTCTTT. Translated: CASRHGGENTEAFF. Based on the CDR3 plus reference TRBV5-1 and TRBJ1-1, the full variable domain is KAGVTQTPRYLIKTRGQQVTLSCSPISGHRSVSWYQQTPGQGLQFLFEYFSETQRNKGNFPGRFSGRQFSNSRSEMNVSTLELGDSALYLCASRHGGENTEAFFGQGTRLTVV.

The chain recombines TRBV21-1 with TRBJ1-2. TRBV21-1 is a pseudogene segment. The CDR3 contains 14 residues. For the CDR3, the DNA is TGTGCCAGCAGCAAAGTTGCTTGGCGGAATGGCTACACCTTC. Its translation is CASSKVAWRNGYTF.

This rearrangement joins TRBV4-2 to TRBJ2-1; 15 positions agree with TRBD2. This CDR3 region has 20 residues. The V and J ends lost 4 bases and 2 bases, in that order; junction bases with no gene match: 12. Germline CDR1 LGHNA, CDR2 YNFKEQ. This CDR3 reads CASSLLDWTSGGATYNEQFF. In DNA form, the CDR3 reads TGTGCCAGCAGCCTCCTCGACTGGACTAGCGGGGGGGCTACCTACAATGAGCAGTTCTTC.

The J gene is TRBJ2-1, the V gene TRBV5-1, with TRBD1 as a possible D gene (6 bases). CDR3 size: 15 residues. The V end lost 3 bases, the J end lost 4 bases, and 14 bases lay between the germline ends. Germline values: CDR1 SGHRS, CDR2 YFSETQ. The CDR3 nucleotides are TGCGCCAGCAGCTACGCCCCTGGACAGTACAATGAGCAGTTCTTC. Its protein product is CASSYAPGQYNEQFF.

This sequence joins TRBV9 and TRBJ2-1, with 7 bases that match TRBD1. The CDR3 is 15 residues long. In germline, CDR1 is SGDLS, CDR2 YYNGEE. V shed 0 bases, J shed 5 bases, and the junction held 5 bases outside the gene matches. CDR3 protein: CASSVEGGRNNEQFF. The CDR3 DNA reads as TGTGCCAGCAGCGTAGAAGGGGGCAGGAACAATGAGCAGTTCTTC.

There are a few counts of this clone. V and J are TRBV9 and TRBJ1-3, with D hard to call. V lost 2 bases, J lost 0 bases, and 6 bases lay in between. From germline, CDR1 is SGDLS and CDR2 YYNGEE. This CDR3 has 14 amino acids. This chain's CDR3 is CASSVGSSGNTIYF. The CDR3 region has the DNA TGTGCCAGCAGCGTGGGATCCTCTGGAAACACCATATATTTT.

The chain joins TRBV7-3 to TRBJ1-3, with D perhaps matching TRBD1 (5 bases). Germline V gives CDR1 SGHTA, CDR2 FQGTGA. This CDR3 spans 14 amino acids. V was trimmed by 5 bases and J by 0 bases, leaving 8 bases between them. CDR3 in amino acids: CASSPDNSGNTIYF. CDR3 nucleotide sequence: TGTGCCAGCAGCCCGGACAACTCTGGAAACACCATATATTTT.

The V and J genes are TRBV7-9 and TRBJ1-2; 7 nucleotides align to TRBD1. Germline assignment: CDR1 SEHNR and CDR2 FQNEAQ (reference sequence). CDR3 length equals 15 residues. V lost 5 bases, J lost 3 bases, and 9 bases stayed unmatched. In nucleotides, the CDR3 is TGTGCCAGCAGCCCGGCCAGGGGGACGCACTATGGCTACACCTTC. It is translated as CASSPARGTHYGYTF.

This clone was recorded only once. V and J are TRBV4-1 and TRBJ2-7; D gene unclear. This CDR3 contains 13 residues. V was cut by 1 base and J by 1 base, with 5 bases left in between. The germline V gene encodes CDR1 MGHRA and CDR2 YSYEKL. CDR3 sequence: CASSQGLSYEQYF. As DNA, the CDR3 is TGCGCCAGCAGCCAAGGGTTGTCCTACGAGCAGTACTTC.

The chain carries TRBV19 and TRBJ1-1; D gene unclear. Germline CDR1 reads LNHDA; CDR2 reads SQIVND (reference sequence). V dropped 5 bases and J dropped 3 bases, with 10 bases sitting between them. CDR3 length: 13 amino acids. CDR3 nucleotide sequence: TGTGCCAGTAGTGGCTGGGAGGACACTGAAGCTTTCTTT. Residues: CASSGWEDTEAFF.

This sequence joins TRBV6-1 and TRBJ1-3; maybe TRBD1 (5 bases). Per the germline V gene, CDR1 is MNHNS and CDR2 is SASEGT. CDR3 length: 16 amino acids. V shed 2 bases and J shed 0 bases, with 11 bases lying between them. CDR3 in DNA: TGTGCCAGCAGTGAAAGTGCAGGGAGCTCTGGAAACACCATATATTTT. Translating it yields CASSESAGSSGNTIYF.

The chain combines TRBV6-1 with TRBJ2-7; D remains unclear. The CDR3 extends over 13 amino acids. V was trimmed by 2 bases and J by 6 bases, leaving 11 bases between them. The germline CDR1 and CDR2 sequences are MNHNS and SASEGT. DNA of the CDR3: TGTGCCAGCAGTGAACAAACAGTGCTCGAGCAGTACTTC. Translated: CASSEQTVLEQYF.

This chain uses TRBV14 with TRBJ2-5; TRBD1 agrees at 9 bases. Trimming at V came to 4 bases and at J to 0 bases, leaving 3 bases not matched to a gene. The CDR3 length is 15 residues. Germline loops: CDR1 SGHDN, CDR2 FVKESK. The CDR3 DNA reads TGTGCCAGCAGCCCCGGGACAGGGTACCAAGAGACCCAGTACTTC. This translates into CASSPGTGYQETQYF. The full variable domain, in which reference TRBV14 and TRBJ2-5 provide the parts outside the CDR3, is EAGVTQFPSHSVIEKGQTVTLRCDPISGHDNLYWYRRVMGKEIKFLLHFVKESKQDESGMPNNRFLAERTGGTYSTLKVQPAELEDSGVYFCASSPGTGYQETQYFGPGTRLLVL.

The chain links TRBV7-2 to TRBJ1-6, with a possible D match to TRBD1 (5 bases). Germline lookup yields CDR1 SGHTA and CDR2 FQGNSA. The V gene lost 7 bases and the J gene lost 9 bases, with 22 bases spanning the gap. This CDR3 is built from 16 residues. Written as DNA, the CDR3 is TGTGCCAGCAAACCGAGGGGCCAACCGGGGAGTTCACCCCTCCACTTT. Amino acid sequence: CASKPRGQPGSSPLHF.

The chain links TRBV18 to TRBJ2-5, with D possibly being TRBD1 (7 bases). The DNA matches TRBJ2-7 better at its end, which makes the J call doubtful. The CDR3 totals 15 residues. Germline CDR1 KGHSH, CDR2 LQKENI. The CDR3 reads CASSIGRGVIYEQYF. The CDR3 coding sequence is TGTGCCAGCTCAATTGGCAGGGGGGTTATCTACGAGCAGTACTTC.

This clone has just one count. This chain links TRBV7-2 with TRBJ2-7; the match to TRBD2 covers 8 bases. CDR1 and CDR2 from the germline V gene are SGHTA and FQGNSA. With 3 bases clipped from V and 4 bases from J, the junction kept 5 bases outside the gene matches. This CDR3 is 14 amino acids long. CDR3 in DNA: TGTGCCAGCAGCTTCGGTGGCGGGGGGTACGAGCAGTACTTC. Protein product: CASSFGGGGYEQYF.

The genes are TRBV7-2 and TRBJ2-1, with D possibly matching TRBD1 (6 bases). The CDR3 contains 19 residues. The V end was cut by 2 bases, the J end by 4 bases, with 24 bases between. Germline CDR1 reads SGHTA; CDR2 reads FQGNSA. The CDR3 coding sequence is TGTGCCAGCAGCTTAAAGGGGGACACGGAATCTTGGAATTACAATGAGCAGTTCTTC. This sequence encodes CASSLKGDTESWNYNEQFF.